Sequencing of this T cell receptor beta chain was carried out in a study of cytomegalovirus exposure and HLA in healthy donors. For the study at large: Findings of an earlier analysis included 110 million or so unique TCR beta sequences from 190 million or so T cells. General study results and limits: It was reported in a later analysis that an Asian-associated ancestry cluster showed fewer N-insertions than the approximately 700-donor mean. In a later analysis, HLA-associated beta chains showed higher expansion and lower generation probabilities than comparable chains.

On this clone itself: Its target is not known.

Healthy people donating bone marrow made up the donors. PCR employed 60 Vbeta and 13 Jbeta primers. Assay: immunoSEQ multiplex PCR; the TCRdb copy retains only in-frame clones and omits some. The profile shows over 100,000 clones, less than 70% of them singletons. From germline, CDR1 is MNHEY and CDR2 SVGAGI. The CDR3 covers 13 residues. V was clipped by 2 bases and J by 12 bases, with 14 bases between them. The chain recombines TRBV6-5 with TRBJ2-1, with a tentative D call TRBD1 (5 bases). The material sequenced was PBMCs. The clonotype was recovered from an older woman in good health and CMV-seropositive. CDR3 in DNA: TGTGCCAGCAGTTACGGGGCCGACAGTCCGCAGTTCTTC. Amino acids: CASSYGADSPQFF.